One sample yielded the 19 T cell receptor beta chains listed below, sequenced in a study of cytotoxic CD8 clonotypes in ibrutinib-treated CLL. Clones were read by immunoSEQ multiplex PCR, and TCRdb kept only the in-frame ones, dropping some. This sample has about 29,000 clones, with about three quarters found just once. Here the sequenced sample was PBMCs, taken after 24 months of ibrutinib treatment. The receptors shown here come from a human donor with chronic lymphocytic leukemia.

This sequence joins TRBV28 and TRBJ2-1; 12 nucleotides line up with TRBD2. CDR1 and CDR2 from the germline V gene are MDHEN and SYDVKM. The CDR3 length is 16 residues. Trimming cost V 4 bases and J 4 bases; bases outside gene matches: 5. DNA of the CDR3: TGTGCCAGCAGTTCCGGACTAGCGGGGTGGTACAATGAGCAGTTCTTC. Amino acid sequence: CASSSGLAGWYNEQFF.

This clone was observed a few times. CDR3 sequence: CASSDPTLPNYGYTF. The CDR3 DNA is TGTGCCAGCAGTGACCCGACGTTACCTAACTATGGCTACACCTTC. This rearrangement joins TRBV25-1 to TRBJ1-2, with no clear D. Trimming left V 3 bases short and J 0 bases short, with 11 bases between. Germline CDR1 is MGHDK and CDR2 is SYGVNS. The CDR3 extends over 15 amino acids.

The V and J genes are TRBV4-1 and TRBJ2-5; the D gene is possibly TRBD2 (5 bases). The germline gives CDR1 MGHRA, CDR2 YSYEKL. V was pared by 3 bases and J by 1 base, with 15 bases between. The CDR3 extends over 16 amino acids. The CDR3 sequence: CASSHTVVRGQETQYF. CDR3 coding DNA: TGCGCCAGCAGCCACACAGTAGTCCGGGGCCAAGAGACCCAGTACTTC.

This clone was counted only a few times. The rearrangement uses TRBV7-2 and TRBJ2-1; possible D gene TRBD2, 5 bases. The V end was cut by 3 bases, the J end by 7 bases, with 10 bases between. The CDR3 runs to 13 residues. Germline CDR1 is SGHTA and CDR2 is FQGNSA. The DNA of the CDR3 is TGTGCCAGCAGCTTCTCAGGAGGTAATGAGCAGTTCTTC. This translates into CASSFSGGNEQFF.

This clone has a single count. The chain links TRBV29-1 to TRBJ2-3; 9 bases line up with TRBD1. CDR3 length equals 14 residues. The ends lost 7 bases at V and 1 base at J; junction bases unmatched: 6. CDR1 SQVTM and CDR2 ANQGSEA come from the germline V gene. CDR3 sequence reads: CSEGTGSGTDTQYF. CDR3 DNA sequence: TGCAGCGAGGGGACAGGGTCCGGCACAGATACGCAGTATTTT.

The chain carries TRBV4-2 and TRBJ1-5; no reliable D call. Germline loops: CDR1 LGHNA, CDR2 YNFKEQ. This CDR3 comprises 13 residues. Trimming cost V 1 base and J 2 bases, with 3 bases left between them. The CDR3 sequence: CASSQGGNQPQHF. CDR3 bases: TGTGCCAGCAGCCAAGGGGGCAATCAGCCCCAGCATTTT.

The chain links TRBV6-6 to TRBJ2-5; 11 bases map to TRBD1. V gave up 6 bases and J gave up 4 bases; unmatched junction bases: 1. The germline V gene encodes CDR1 MNHNY and CDR2 SVGAGI (reference sequence). The CDR3 contains 13 residues. CDR3 sequence reads: CASRGTGGETQYF. The CDR3 coding sequence is TGTGCCAGCAGGGGGACAGGGGGAGAGACCCAGTACTTC.

A single count supports this clone. The V gene is TRBV15, the J gene TRBJ2-6; no reliable D call. The germline V gene encodes CDR1 LNHNV and CDR2 YYDKDF (reference sequence). The CDR3 runs 14 residues. Deletions cut 3 bases from V and 2 bases from J, with 5 bases between. This chain's CDR3 is CATSSPPGANVLTF. CDR3 DNA sequence: TGTGCCACCAGCAGTCCCCCTGGGGCCAACGTCCTGACTTTC. Filled out from reference TRBV15 and TRBJ2-6, the complete variable domain reads DAMVIQNPRYQVTQFGKPVTLSCSQTLNHNVMYWYQQKSSQAPKLLFHYYDKDFNNEADTPDNFQSRRPNTSFCFLDIRSPGLGDTAMYLCATSSPPGANVLTFGAGSRLTVL.

This rearrangement joins TRBV2 to TRBJ2-3; D possibly corresponds to TRBD2 (5 bases). The V gene's germline CDR1 is SNHLY and CDR2 FYNNEI. Trimming stripped 5 bases from V and 2 bases from J, with 14 bases between. This CDR3 region has 15 residues. CDR3 bases: TGTGCCAGCAGTTTATATAGGCTAGCCACAGATACGCAGTATTTT. Translated: CASSLYRLATDTQYF.

The V gene is TRBV5-1, the J gene TRBJ2-3, with TRBD1 identical over 9 bases. This CDR3 is built from 14 residues. Unmatched junction bases numbered 6, after V lost 2 bases and J lost 8 bases. Germline CDR1 is SGHRS and CDR2 is YFSETQ. The DNA of the CDR3 is TGCGCCAGCAGCTTCCGGGACAGGGAGGGTACGCAGTATTTT. It translates to CASSFRDREGTQYF.

CDR3 region: CASSLGLAGGLETQYF. CDR3 bases: TGTGCCAGCAGCTTAGGACTAGCGGGGGGGCTGGAGACCCAGTACTTC. The V call is TRBV7-8, the J call TRBJ2-5; 14 bases agree with TRBD2. Germline CDR1 is SGHVS and CDR2 is FQNEAQ. This CDR3 comprises 16 residues. Unmatched junction bases numbered 3, after V lost 1 base and J lost 5 bases.

This clone was observed a handful of times. V and J are TRBV6-6 and TRBJ2-7; 7 nucleotides match TRBD1. The germline CDR1 and CDR2 sequences are MNHNY and SVGAGI (reference sequence). Unmatched junction bases numbered 6, after V lost 2 bases and J lost 5 bases. The CDR3 length is 14 residues. CDR3 DNA sequence: TGTGCCAGCAGTTACCCAGACAGGGTTGACGAGCAGTACTTC. This gives the protein CASSYPDRVDEQYF.

The V call is TRBV30, the J call TRBJ2-5, with 7 nucleotides matching TRBD2. The V and J ends lost 3 bases and 5 bases, in that order; junction bases with no gene match: 9. The CDR3 sequence is 14 residues long. Germline V CDR1 and CDR2: GTSNPN, SVGIG (reference sequence). CDR3 in amino acids: CAWSVGGSGETQYF. DNA of the CDR3: TGTGCCTGGAGCGTGGGGGGGTCGGGGGAGACCCAGTACTTC.

This rearrangement joins TRBV28 to TRBJ2-2; D not certain. The CDR3 contains 12 residues. Germline CDR1 reads MDHEN; CDR2 reads SYDVKM. V gave up 3 bases and J gave up 6 bases, with 5 bases separating them. The DNA for the CDR3 is TGTGCCAGCAGTTTGGGGTCCGGGGAGCTGTTTTTT. Translating gives CASSLGSGELFF.

The J gene is TRBJ1-3, the V gene TRBV6-5; a weak D match, TRBD1 (5 bases). V gave up 2 bases and J gave up 7 bases, with 9 bases separating them. Per germline, CDR1 MNHEY and CDR2 SVGAGI. The CDR3 is 13 amino acids. The CDR3 nucleotides are TGTGCCAGCAGTTACGGGGAGGGGAACACCATATATTTT. The encoded protein is CASSYGEGNTIYF.

This clone was observed many times. The genes are TRBV19 and TRBJ1-4; possibly TRBD1 for D (6 bases). The ends were cut back, 5 bases at V and 6 bases at J, with 13 bases in the middle. The CDR3 totals 14 residues. Germline V gene lookup returns CDR1 LNHDA and CDR2 SQIVND (reference sequence). DNA for the CDR3: TGTGCCAGTAGTTCCGGGACATACCATGAAAAACTGTTTTTT. Its translation: CASSSGTYHEKLFF.

About this clone: One end of the junction does not line up with germline, which may come from a read error. The genes are TRBV7-7 and TRBJ2-1; TRBD1 is a possible D gene (6 bases). The CDR3 sequence is 15 residues long. The germline V gene encodes CDR1 SSHAT and CDR2 FNYEAQ (reference sequence). The CDR3 DNA sequence: TGTGCTAGCAGCTGGGTTTATCAGGGGTTTTTGGAGCAGTTCTTC. Amino acids: CASSWVYQGFLEQFF.

The chain combines TRBV28 with TRBJ1-5; D not certain. CDR1 and CDR2 from the germline V gene are MDHEN and SYDVKM. V dropped 6 bases and J dropped 3 bases, with 12 bases sitting between them. The CDR3 runs to 14 residues. The CDR3: CASSPGSLNQPQHF. The CDR3 nucleotides read TGTGCCAGCAGCCCCGGGTCCCTCAATCAGCCCCAGCATTTT.

This clone was seen a handful of times. The genes are TRBV6-4 and TRBJ2-1; the D is unclear. This CDR3 is built from 15 residues. CDR1 and CDR2 from the germline V gene are MRHNA and SNTAGT. Trimming removed 4 bases at V and 7 bases at J, with 17 bases between. The CDR3 here is CASSVEQFSSNEQFF. CDR3 bases: TGTGCCAGCAGTGTGGAACAGTTTAGCTCTAATGAGCAGTTCTTC.